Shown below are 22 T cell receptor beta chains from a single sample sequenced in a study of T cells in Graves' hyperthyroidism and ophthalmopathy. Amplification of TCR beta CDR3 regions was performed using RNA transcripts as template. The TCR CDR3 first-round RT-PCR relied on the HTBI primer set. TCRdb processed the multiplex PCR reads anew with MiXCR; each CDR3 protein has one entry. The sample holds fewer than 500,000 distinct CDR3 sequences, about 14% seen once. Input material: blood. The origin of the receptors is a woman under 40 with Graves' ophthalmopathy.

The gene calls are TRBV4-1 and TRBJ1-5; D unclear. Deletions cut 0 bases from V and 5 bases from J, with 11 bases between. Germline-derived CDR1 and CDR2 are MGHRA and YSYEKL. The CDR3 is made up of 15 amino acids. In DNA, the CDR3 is TGCGCCAGCAGCCAAGAATTCTTCCAGGATCAGCCCCAGCATTTT. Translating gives CASSQEFFQDQPQHF.

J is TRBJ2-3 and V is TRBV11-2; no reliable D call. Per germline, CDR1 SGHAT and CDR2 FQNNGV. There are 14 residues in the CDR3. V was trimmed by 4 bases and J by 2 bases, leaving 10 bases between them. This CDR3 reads CASSWVHYTDTQYF. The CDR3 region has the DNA TGTGCCAGCAGCTGGGTTCACTACACAGATACGCAGTATTTT.

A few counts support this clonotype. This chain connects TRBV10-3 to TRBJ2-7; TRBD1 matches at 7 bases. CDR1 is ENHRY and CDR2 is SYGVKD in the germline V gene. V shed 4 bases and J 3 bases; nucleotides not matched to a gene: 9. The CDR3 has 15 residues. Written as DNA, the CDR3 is TGTGCCATCAGTGGAACCGGGACAGAGCTCTACGAGCAGTACTTC. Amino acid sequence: CAISGTGTELYEQYF.

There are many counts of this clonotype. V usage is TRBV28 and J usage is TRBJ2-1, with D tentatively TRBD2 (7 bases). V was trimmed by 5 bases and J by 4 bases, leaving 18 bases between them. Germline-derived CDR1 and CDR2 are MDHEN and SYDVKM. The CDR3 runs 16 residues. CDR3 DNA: TGTGCCAGCAGTCTCCCGGGGGGCGTCAAATACAATGAGCAGTTCTTC. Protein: CASSLPGGVKYNEQFF.

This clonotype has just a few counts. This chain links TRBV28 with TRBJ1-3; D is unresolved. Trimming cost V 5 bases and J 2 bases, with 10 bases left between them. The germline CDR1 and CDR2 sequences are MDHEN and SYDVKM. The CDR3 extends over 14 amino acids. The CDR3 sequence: CASSPTRTGNTIYF. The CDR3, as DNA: TGTGCCAGCAGTCCCACGAGGACTGGAAACACCATATATTTT.

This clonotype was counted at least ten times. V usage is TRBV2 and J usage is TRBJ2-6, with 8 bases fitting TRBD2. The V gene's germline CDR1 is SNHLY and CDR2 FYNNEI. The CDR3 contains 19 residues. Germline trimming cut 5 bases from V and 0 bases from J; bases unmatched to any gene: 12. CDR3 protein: CASSRFGIAGTSGANVLTF. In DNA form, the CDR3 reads TGTGCCAGCAGTCGGTTTGGGATAGCGGGGACCTCTGGGGCCAACGTCCTGACTTTC.

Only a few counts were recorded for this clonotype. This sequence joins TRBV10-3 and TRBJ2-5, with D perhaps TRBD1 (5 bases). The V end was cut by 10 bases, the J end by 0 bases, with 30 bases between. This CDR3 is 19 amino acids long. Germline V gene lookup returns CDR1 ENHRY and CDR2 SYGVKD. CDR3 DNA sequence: TGTGCCACCCAAGCTCCATGGGGCGCGGCTGGGAAGTACCAAGAGACCCAGTACTTC. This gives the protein CATQAPWGAAGKYQETQYF.

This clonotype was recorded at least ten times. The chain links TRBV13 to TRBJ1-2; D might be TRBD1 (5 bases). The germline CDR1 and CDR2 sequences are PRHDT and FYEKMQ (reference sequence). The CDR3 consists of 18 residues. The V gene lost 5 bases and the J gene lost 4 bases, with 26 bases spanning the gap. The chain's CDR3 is CASSDFHRTSSPGYGYTF. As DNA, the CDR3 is TGTGCCAGCAGCGATTTTCACCGGACAAGCTCTCCTGGCTATGGCTACACCTTC. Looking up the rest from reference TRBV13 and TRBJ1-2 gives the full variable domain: AAGVIQSPRHLIKEKRETATLKCYPIPRHDTVYWYQQGPGQDPQFLISFYEKMQSDKGSIPDRFSAQQFSDYHSELNMSSLELGDSALYFCASSDFHRTSSPGYGYTFGSGTRLTVV.

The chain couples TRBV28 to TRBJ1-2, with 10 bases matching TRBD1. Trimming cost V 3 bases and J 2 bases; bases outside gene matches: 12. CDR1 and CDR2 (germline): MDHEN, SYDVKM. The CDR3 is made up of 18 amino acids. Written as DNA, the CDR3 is TGTGCCAGCAGTTTGTTGGGACAGGGGCCAGATCGAAACTATGGCTACACCTTC. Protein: CASSLLGQGPDRNYGYTF.

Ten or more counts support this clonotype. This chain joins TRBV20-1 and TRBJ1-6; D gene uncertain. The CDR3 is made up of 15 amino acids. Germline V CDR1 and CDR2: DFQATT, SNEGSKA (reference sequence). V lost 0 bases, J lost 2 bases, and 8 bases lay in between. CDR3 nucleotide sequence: TGCAGTGCTAGAGAAGGGATGGCCTATAATTCACCCCTCCACTTT. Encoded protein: CSAREGMAYNSPLHF.

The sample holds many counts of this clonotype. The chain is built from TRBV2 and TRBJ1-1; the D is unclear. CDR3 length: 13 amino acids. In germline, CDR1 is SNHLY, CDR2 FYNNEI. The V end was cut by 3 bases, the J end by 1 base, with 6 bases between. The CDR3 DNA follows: TGTGCCAGCAGTGACGTGGGGAACACTGAAGCTTTCTTT. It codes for CASSDVGNTEAFF.

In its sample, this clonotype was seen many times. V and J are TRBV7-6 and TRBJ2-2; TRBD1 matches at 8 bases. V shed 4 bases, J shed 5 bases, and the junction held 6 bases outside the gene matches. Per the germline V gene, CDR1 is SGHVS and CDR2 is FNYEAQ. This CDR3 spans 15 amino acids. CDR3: CASSSWTGRTGELFF. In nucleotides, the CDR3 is TGTGCCAGCAGCTCCTGGACAGGGAGAACCGGGGAGCTGTTTTTT.

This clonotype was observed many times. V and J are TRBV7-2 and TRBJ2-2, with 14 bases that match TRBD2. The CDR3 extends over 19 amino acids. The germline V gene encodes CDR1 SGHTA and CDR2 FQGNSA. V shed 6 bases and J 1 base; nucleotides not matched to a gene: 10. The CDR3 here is CASRPPGLAGAMNTGELFF. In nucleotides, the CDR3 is TGTGCCAGCAGACCTCCGGGACTAGCGGGGGCTATGAACACCGGGGAGCTGTTTTTT.

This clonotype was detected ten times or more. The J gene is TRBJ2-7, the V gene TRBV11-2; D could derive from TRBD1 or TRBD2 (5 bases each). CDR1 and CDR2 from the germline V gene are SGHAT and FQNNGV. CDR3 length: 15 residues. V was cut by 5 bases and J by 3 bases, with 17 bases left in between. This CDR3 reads CASSNRRGVSYEQYF. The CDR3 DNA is TGTGCCAGCAGCAATAGACGAGGGGTAAGCTACGAGCAGTACTTC.

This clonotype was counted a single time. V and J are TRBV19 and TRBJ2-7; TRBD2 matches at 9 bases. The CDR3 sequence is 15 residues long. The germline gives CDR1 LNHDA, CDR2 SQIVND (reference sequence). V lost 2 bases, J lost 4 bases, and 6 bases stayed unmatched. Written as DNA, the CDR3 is TGTGCCAGTAGTATAAGCGGGGGGCGTCTATACGAGCAGTACTTC. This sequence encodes CASSISGGRLYEQYF.

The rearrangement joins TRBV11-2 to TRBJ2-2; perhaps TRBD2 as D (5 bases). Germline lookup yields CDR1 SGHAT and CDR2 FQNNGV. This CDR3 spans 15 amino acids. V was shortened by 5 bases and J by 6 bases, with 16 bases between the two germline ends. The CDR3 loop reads CASSPEGWVPGELFF. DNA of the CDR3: TGTGCCAGCAGCCCCGAGGGTTGGGTCCCCGGGGAGCTGTTTTTT.

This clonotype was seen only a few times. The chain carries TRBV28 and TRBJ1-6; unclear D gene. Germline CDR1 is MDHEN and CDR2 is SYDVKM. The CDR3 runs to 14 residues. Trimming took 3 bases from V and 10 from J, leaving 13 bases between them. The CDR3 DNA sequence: TGTGCCAGCAGTTTCGTGGGCCGTGGCTCACCCCTCCACTTT. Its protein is CASSFVGRGSPLHF.

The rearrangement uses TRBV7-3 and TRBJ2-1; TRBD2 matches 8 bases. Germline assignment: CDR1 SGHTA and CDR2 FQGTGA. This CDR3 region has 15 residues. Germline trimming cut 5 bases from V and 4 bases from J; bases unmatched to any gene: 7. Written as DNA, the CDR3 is TGTGCCAGCAGCGCAAGCGGGAGCGGTTACAATGAGCAGTTCTTC. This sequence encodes CASSASGSGYNEQFF.

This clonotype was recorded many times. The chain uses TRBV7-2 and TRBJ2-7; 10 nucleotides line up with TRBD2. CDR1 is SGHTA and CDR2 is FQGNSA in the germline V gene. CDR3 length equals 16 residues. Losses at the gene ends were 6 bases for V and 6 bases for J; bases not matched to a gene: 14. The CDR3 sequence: CASSPFSGGRTLEQYF. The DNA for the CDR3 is TGTGCCAGCAGTCCGTTTAGCGGGGGGCGCACCCTCGAGCAGTACTTC.

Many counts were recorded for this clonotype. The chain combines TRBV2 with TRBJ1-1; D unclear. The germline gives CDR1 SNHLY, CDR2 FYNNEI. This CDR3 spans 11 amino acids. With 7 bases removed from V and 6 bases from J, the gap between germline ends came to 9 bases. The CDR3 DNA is TGTGCCAGCACCGTTAACGCTGAAGCTTTCTTT. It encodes CASTVNAEAFF.

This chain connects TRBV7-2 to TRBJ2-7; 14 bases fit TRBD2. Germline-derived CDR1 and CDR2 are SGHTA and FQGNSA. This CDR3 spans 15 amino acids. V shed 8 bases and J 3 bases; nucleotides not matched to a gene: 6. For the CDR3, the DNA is TGTGCCAGCCATAGACTAGCGGGGGGGGTCTACGAGCAGTACTTC. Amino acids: CASHRLAGGVYEQYF.

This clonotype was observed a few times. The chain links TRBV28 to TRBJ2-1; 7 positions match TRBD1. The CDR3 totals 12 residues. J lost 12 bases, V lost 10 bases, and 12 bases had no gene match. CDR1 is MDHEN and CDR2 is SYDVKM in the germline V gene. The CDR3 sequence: CATGQAPGTQFF. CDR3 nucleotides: TGTGCCACCGGACAGGCCCCAGGGACGCAGTTCTTC.